The rows below give T cell receptor beta chains drawn from one sample of a study of blood T cell repertoires in COVID-19. The data were produced by immunoSEQ multiplex PCR, yet TCRdb's version contains in-frame clones alone and is incomplete. The sample carries about 160,000 clones, roughly 93% recorded once. The sequenced sample was peripheral blood. Every receptor here comes from an older woman with COVID-19, enrolled during active disease. CDR3s include the opening cysteine and the closing phenylalanine or tryptophan.

v_call cdr3_aa
TRBV5-1 CASTLGAGSYEQYF
TRBV5-5 CASSLGQGAGYTF
TRBV6-5 CAIIRDSFINQPQHF
TRBV19 CASSIRQLLSNQPQHF
TRBV14 CASSQEWTTRYNSPLHF
TRBV19 CASRQTGQGSGYTF
TRBV9 CASSVAASGGVTDTQYF
TRBV5-6 CASSRTGGDYTF
TRBV6-5 CASSGVAEAFF
TRBV7-9 CASSPTGQSNQPQHF
TRBV27 CASSFGLAGVMTDTQYF
TRBV5-5 CASSLDQYSNQPQHF
TRBV29-1 CSVAWTGGEKLFF
TRBV6-2/TRBV6-3 CASSYEEKLFF
TRBV6-1 CASTKTGERQPQHF